These 30 T cell receptor beta chains came from one sample sequenced in a study of cytomegalovirus exposure and HLA in healthy donors. PCR involved 60 Vbeta and 13 Jbeta primers. This table comes from immunoSEQ multiplex PCR, and its TCRdb copy is limited to in-frame clones, with some not included. The sample has 120,000 or so clones, around 84% seen once; the top ten hold 6.3%. What was sequenced was PBMCs. These receptors were collected from a woman aged 40 to 49 in good health and CMV-seronegative.

This chain joins TRBV5-1 and TRBJ2-5; TRBD2 matches 9 bases. The J call may be in error: the DNA end matches TRBJ2-7 better. The V gene's germline CDR1 is SGHRS and CDR2 YFSETQ. The CDR3 is 15 residues long. CDR3 DNA: TGCGCCAGCAGCGTTTTAGCGGGAGCAACCTACGAGCAGTACTTC. Translating it yields CASSVLAGATYEQYF.

This clone appeared a single time. The chain has TRBV27 and TRBJ1-2; maybe TRBD1 (5 bases). Germline values: CDR1 MNHEY, CDR2 SMNVEV (reference sequence). Trimming removed 9 bases at V and 7 bases at J, with 15 bases between. CDR3 length: 12 residues. CDR3 residues: CARRRGGGGYTF. CDR3 in DNA: TGTGCCAGGAGACGGGGGGGAGGTGGCTACACCTTC.

The chain recombines TRBV28 with TRBJ2-7; unclear D gene. Trimming stripped 7 bases from V and 3 bases from J, with 16 bases between. This CDR3 is 14 amino acids long. The germline CDR1 and CDR2 sequences are MDHEN and SYDVKM. CDR3 region: CASTTPNGDYEQYF. In DNA, the CDR3 is TGTGCCAGCACTACCCCGAACGGAGACTACGAGCAGTACTTC.

The V gene is TRBV4-1, the J gene TRBJ2-6, with 8 bases fitting TRBD1. Trimming cost V 4 bases and J 0 bases; bases outside gene matches: 8. CDR1 and CDR2 from the germline V gene are MGHRA and YSYEKL. This CDR3 contains 18 residues. Written as DNA, the CDR3 is TGCGCCAGCAGCCCCCCGGGACAGGTGATCTCTGGGGCCAACGTCCTGACTTTC. Protein product: CASSPPGQVISGANVLTF.

This chain joins TRBV10-3 and TRBJ2-2; TRBD1 might be the D (5 bases). Germline CDR1 and CDR2: ENHRY and SYGVKD. The CDR3 has 15 amino acids. Trimming removed 0 bases from V and 6 bases from J, with 11 bases in between. In DNA form, the CDR3 reads TGTGCCATCAGTGAGTCGAAAGGGGTATCCGGGGAGCTGTTTTTT. This codes for CAISESKGVSGELFF.

The chain is built from TRBV10-2 and TRBJ2-5; D perhaps matches TRBD1 (7 bases). CDR3 length equals 16 residues. Germline lookup yields CDR1 WSHSY and CDR2 SAAADI. With 2 bases removed from V and 4 bases from J, the gap between germline ends came to 17 bases. This chain's CDR3 is CASSEQGGRLSETQYF. CDR3 nucleotide sequence: TGCGCCAGCAGTGAGCAGGGGGGCAGGCTCTCAGAGACCCAGTACTTC.

As for this clone: An end of the junction differs from the germline gene, which may be a read error. The chain carries TRBV29-1 and TRBJ2-6; 8 bases agree with TRBD1. Germline CDR1 is SQVTM and CDR2 is ANQGSEA. There are 17 residues in the CDR3. Here the CDR3 reads CSVEASRGLAGANGLTF. CDR3 sequence (DNA): TGCAGCGTTGAAGCGTCCAGGGGGCTAGCTGGGGCCAACGGCCTGACTTTC.

This clone was picked up a small number of times. V gene TRBV2 combines with J gene TRBJ1-6; 7 bases align to TRBD1. The CDR3 runs 15 residues. The V segment lost 6 bases and the J segment 4 bases; nucleotides outside the gene matches: 6. Per germline, CDR1 SNHLY and CDR2 FYNNEI. The CDR3 bases are TGTGCCAGCAGCCGACAGGGCCAATATAATTCACCCCTCCACTTT. Translated, it gives CASSRQGQYNSPLHF.

V usage is TRBV7-2 and J usage is TRBJ2-1, with TRBD1 matching over 9 bases. Germline trimming cut 5 bases from V and 3 bases from J; bases unmatched to any gene: 8. Germline V CDR1 and CDR2: SGHTA, FQGNSA. The CDR3 spans 16 residues. The CDR3 DNA reads as TGTGCCAGCAGCAAGAGACAGGGGGACCACTACAATGAGCAGTTCTTC. It encodes CASSKRQGDHYNEQFF.

The rearrangement links TRBV5-1 to TRBJ2-3; D may be TRBD2 (8 bases). Trimming cost V 4 bases and J 5 bases, with 14 bases left between them. Germline V gives CDR1 SGHRS, CDR2 YFSETQ. The CDR3 extends over 14 amino acids. The CDR3 bases are TGCGCCAGCAGCAGGGGGCTAGCGGGAGATACGCAGTATTTT. This encodes CASSRGLAGDTQYF.

This clone was seen only a few times. The chain employs TRBV28 and TRBJ1-5; TRBD1 is a possible D gene (5 bases). The V and J ends lost 5 bases and 0 bases respectively, with 14 bases between them. CDR1 and CDR2 (germline): MDHEN, SYDVKM. The CDR3 consists of 16 residues. The CDR3 DNA reads as TGTGCCAGCAGTCCCGGGGGGAGGGATAGCAATCAGCCCCAGCATTTT. Encoded protein: CASSPGGRDSNQPQHF.

The DNA of the CDR3 is TGTGCCAGCAGTTCGCCGGGGGGCAACTCCTACGAGCAGTACTTC. It encodes CASSSPGGNSYEQYF. The chain is built from TRBV28 and TRBJ2-5, with a possible D match to TRBD2 (7 bases). The J call is doubtful: the DNA matches TRBJ2-7 better. Per germline, CDR1 MDHEN and CDR2 SYDVKM. The CDR3 has 15 residues.

Of note for this clone: At one end, the junction sequence differs from germline, possibly due to a read error. The V and J genes are TRBV7-9 and TRBJ1-1, with D tentatively TRBD1 (6 bases). Germline-derived CDR1 and CDR2 are SEHNR and FQNEAQ (reference sequence). CDR3 length equals 17 residues. CDR3 in amino acids: CSSSLDPSRTANTEAFF. The CDR3 nucleotides read TGTTCCAGCAGCTTAGATCCTAGCCGGACAGCCAACACTGAAGCTTTCTTT.

The V gene is TRBV7-8, the J gene TRBJ2-3, with 14 bases fitting TRBD2. This CDR3 is built from 16 residues. Germline V gives CDR1 SGHVS, CDR2 FQNEAQ. Trimming took 4 bases from V and 6 from J; bases not matched to a gene: 6. CDR3 DNA sequence: TGTGCCAGCAGCTCCGGACTAGCGGGAGGAGGTGATACGCAGTATTTT. Translation gives CASSSGLAGGGDTQYF.

This chain joins TRBV19 and TRBJ2-1; D is possibly TRBD2 (5 bases). The germline V and J ends were trimmed by 6 bases and 2 bases, with 14 bases remaining between them. This CDR3 region has 15 residues. The germline V gene has CDR1 LNHDA and CDR2 SQIVND (reference sequence). The CDR3 region has the DNA TGTGCCAGTAGCCCTACCGGGGAAACCTACAATGAGCAGTTCTTC. Translation: CASSPTGETYNEQFF.

The chain uses TRBV28 and TRBJ2-7; the match to TRBD1 covers 9 bases. V was pared by 2 bases and J by 0 bases, with 8 bases of the junction left unmatched. CDR1 MDHEN and CDR2 SYDVKM come from the germline V gene. CDR3 length: 17 amino acids. CDR3 loop: CASSLLVGQGLSYEQYF. The CDR3 DNA is TGTGCCAGCAGTTTACTTGTCGGACAGGGGCTCTCCTACGAGCAGTACTTC.

The rearrangement joins TRBV19 to TRBJ1-5; no definite D call. The V end lost 7 bases, the J end lost 3 bases, and 10 bases lay between the germline ends. This CDR3 spans 13 amino acids. Germline values: CDR1 LNHDA, CDR2 SQIVND (reference sequence). CDR3 sequence: CASKRQVNQPQHF. CDR3 coding DNA: TGTGCCAGTAAGCGGCAGGTCAATCAGCCCCAGCATTTT. The whole variable domain, remainder taken from reference TRBV19 and TRBJ1-5, is DGGITQSPKYLFRKEGQNVTLSCEQNLNHDAMYWYRQDPGQGLRLIYYSQIVNDFQKGDIAEGYSVSREKKESFPLTVTSAQKNPTAFYLCASKRQVNQPQHFGDGTRLSIL.

The chain joins TRBV7-9 to TRBJ1-5, with D perhaps matching TRBD1 (5 bases). The CDR3 sequence is 13 residues long. The germline V gene encodes CDR1 SEHNR and CDR2 FQNEAQ (reference sequence). Deletions cut 5 bases from V and 8 bases from J, with 13 bases between. The CDR3 sequence is CASSRERGEPQHF. The CDR3 DNA reads as TGTGCCAGCAGCCGGGAACGGGGGGAGCCCCAGCATTTT.

The chain couples TRBV18 to TRBJ2-7; weak D call: TRBD1 (6 bases). This CDR3 is 14 amino acids long. The germline V gene encodes CDR1 KGHSH and CDR2 LQKENI. The V end lost 2 bases, the J end lost 2 bases, and 10 bases lay between the germline ends. CDR3 sequence (DNA): TGTGCCAGCTCACCAGGGGACACGGCCTACGAGCAGTACTTC. Its protein is CASSPGDTAYEQYF.

J is TRBJ2-5 and V is TRBV5-4; D is perhaps TRBD2 (7 bases). The end of the DNA fits TRBJ2-7 better, so the J call may be wrong. Germline V gives CDR1 SGHNT, CDR2 YYREEE (reference sequence). CDR3 length equals 13 residues. The CDR3 DNA is TGTGCCAGCACCGAGGGAGGGGGTTACGAGCAGTACTTC. Translating gives CASTEGGGYEQYF.

This rearrangement joins TRBV25-1 to TRBJ2-7; 7 bases are a match to TRBD1. From germline, CDR1 is MGHDK and CDR2 SYGVNS. With 5 bases clipped from V and 6 bases from J, the junction kept 19 bases outside the gene matches. The CDR3 runs 17 residues. The CDR3 sequence: CASSRVFGTDRDREQYF. The CDR3 DNA reads as TGTGCCAGCAGTCGTGTGTTTGGTACCGACAGGGATCGCGAGCAGTACTTC.

This clone was found a few times. The J gene is TRBJ2-1, the V gene TRBV25-1; D is unresolved. CDR3 length: 17 amino acids. Between the trimmed V and J ends, which lost 1 base and 3 bases, there was a span of 16 bases. Germline CDR1 is MGHDK and CDR2 is SYGVNS. CDR3 in amino acids: CASSESEFSAVYNEQFF. CDR3 in DNA: TGTGCCAGCAGTGAATCGGAGTTTAGTGCGGTCTACAATGAGCAGTTCTTC.

The table lists this clone with a count of one. J is TRBJ2-1 and V is TRBV14, with D possibly TRBD1 on 6 matching bases. This CDR3 spans 15 amino acids. V was trimmed by 1 base and J by 4 bases, leaving 11 bases between them. CDR1 and CDR2 (germline): SGHDN, FVKESK. CDR3 coding DNA: TGTGCCAGCAGCCAAGTCACAGGGTTATACAATGAGCAGTTCTTC. Its translation is CASSQVTGLYNEQFF.

As DNA, the CDR3 is TGTGCCAGCAGCTTCGACGACAGGGGAGGAGGGTATGGCTACACCTTC. It encodes CASSFDDRGGGYGYTF. This chain joins TRBV5-6 and TRBJ1-2; 8 nucleotides line up with TRBD1. There are 16 residues in the CDR3. Per germline, CDR1 SGHDT and CDR2 YYEEEE. After removal of 2 bases from V and 5 bases from J, the junction contained 11 bases not matched to a gene.

V is TRBV10-2 and J is TRBJ2-7; 9 bases are a match to TRBD2. CDR3 size: 16 residues. The trim removed 3 bases at V and 4 bases at J, leaving 10 bases unmatched. Germline V lookup: CDR1 WSHSY, CDR2 SAAADI. CDR3 sequence: CASSDHYSGRPYEQYF. CDR3 in DNA: TGCGCCAGCAGTGACCATTACAGCGGGAGGCCTTACGAGCAGTACTTC.

The chain couples TRBV28 to TRBJ2-7; TRBD2 matches at 12 bases. Germline V gives CDR1 MDHEN, CDR2 SYDVKM. V dropped 8 bases and J dropped 7; count of bases not matched to a gene: 12. The CDR3 is 15 residues long. The CDR3 DNA is TGTGCCAGCTCCTGGGGGACTAGCGGGCCCCTGGAGCAGTACTTC. Amino acid sequence: CASSWGTSGPLEQYF.

The rearrangement uses TRBV10-3 and TRBJ2-6; 10 bases line up with TRBD2. This CDR3 region has 15 residues. In germline, CDR1 is ENHRY, CDR2 SYGVKD. V shed 10 bases and J 1 base; nucleotides not matched to a gene: 4. Here the CDR3 DNA reads TGTGCCACCCGGACTAGCGGTTCTGGGGCCAACGTCCTGACTTTC. Translated: CATRTSGSGANVLTF.

J is TRBJ1-1 and V is TRBV13, with D unresolved. The length of the CDR3 is 13 residues. Germline V gene sequence: CDR1 PRHDT, CDR2 FYEKMQ (reference sequence). V lost 3 bases and J 1 base, leaving 6 bases between the germline ends. The CDR3 region has the DNA TGTGCCAGCAGCTTCCGGGGGAACACTGAAGCTTTCTTT. This sequence encodes CASSFRGNTEAFF.

V usage is TRBV7-6 and J usage is TRBJ2-5; D ambiguous. The DNA matches TRBJ2-7 better at its end, which makes the J call doubtful. The CDR3 has 13 residues. Germline assignment: CDR1 SGHVS and CDR2 FNYEAQ. DNA for the CDR3: TGTGCCAGCAGCTCCGGTCTCCCCTCCGAGCAGTACTTC. It specifies CASSSGLPSEQYF.

The V gene is TRBV18, the J gene TRBJ1-2; 9 nucleotides agree with TRBD1. The CDR3 is 16 amino acids. Trimming took 4 bases from V and 6 from J; bases not matched to a gene: 12. Germline V gene sequence: CDR1 KGHSH, CDR2 LQKENI. The CDR3 coding sequence is TGTGCCAGCTCACTCCCTCAAACAGGGGGCAGGGATGGCTACACCTTC. Protein: CASSLPQTGGRDGYTF.